The next 2 T cell receptor beta chains were all read from a single sample in a study of neoadjuvant anti-PD-1 for oral cavity cancer. Time point specified: after neoadjuvant nivolumab, at surgical resection. TCRdb keeps only in-frame clones here, not all; method: immunoSEQ multiplex PCR. The sample has around 25,000 clones, roughly 30% seen once. The sequenced sample was tumor tissue, obtained after nivolumab (anti-PD-1) treatment. The receptor set was obtained from a person between 40 and 85 years old with oral cavity squamous cell carcinoma.

This clone was detected only a few times. The chain recombines TRBV7-6 with TRBJ2-7; tentative D call: TRBD1 (6 bases). This CDR3 comprises 15 residues. Trimming removed 1 base from V and 2 bases from J, with 12 bases in between. Germline CDR1 SGHVS, CDR2 FNYEAQ. CDR3: CASSLDEGDTYEQYF. Written as DNA, the CDR3 is TGTGCCAGCAGCTTAGACGAAGGGGACACCTACGAGCAGTACTTC.

The chain employs TRBV4-2 and TRBJ2-2, with 9 bases aligning to TRBD2. The germline V gene has CDR1 LGHNA and CDR2 YNFKEQ. Trimming removed 2 bases from V and 5 bases from J; junction bases left unmatched: 6. The CDR3 is 16 amino acids. The CDR3 spells CASSQLGGGATGELFF. In DNA form, the CDR3 reads TGTGCCAGCAGCCAACTTGGCGGGGGGGCTACCGGGGAGCTGTTTTTT.